The 22 T cell receptor beta chains below all came from one sample that was sequenced in a study of early T cells in non-severe SARS-CoV-2 infection (dated by TCRdb to the early 2020s). Library construction relied on 5' RACE. TCRdb shows the sequencer as NextSeq 500. TCRdb reprocessed the public reads (quality trimming at Q25 with fastp, clone calling with MiXCR) and kept in-frame beta chains. Each entry merges the rows of one CDR3 protein and shows their most common DNA and genes. This sample has 90,000 to 120,000 distinct CDR3 sequences in its table, and approximately 10% of those were observed once. Together, the top ten hold 6.5% to 8% of the sample. Material: whole blood. The receptors were sampled from an adult who was a healthcare worker with PCR-confirmed SARS-CoV-2 infection or an uninfected control (not recorded which).

The chain recombines TRBV19 with TRBJ2-7; the D gene could be TRBD1 or TRBD2 (5 bases each). Trimming removed 4 bases from V and 2 bases from J, with 18 bases in between. The length of the CDR3 is 16 residues. Germline lookup yields CDR1 LNHDA and CDR2 SQIVND (reference sequence). The CDR3 DNA follows: TGTGCCAGTAGTAGGCCGGGACCTCTTATACCCTACGAGCAGTACTTC. The encoded protein is CASSRPGPLIPYEQYF.

This clonotype has a handful of counts. This chain uses TRBV9 with TRBJ2-5, with TRBD2 identical over 11 bases. The CDR3 covers 17 residues. Germline V gene sequence: CDR1 SGDLS, CDR2 YYNGEE. V lost 2 bases, J lost 1 base, and 7 bases stayed unmatched. In DNA, the CDR3 is TGTGCCAGCAGCGTGGGGACCGGGACTAGCGGCCAAGAGACCCAGTACTTC. This encodes CASSVGTGTSGQETQYF. Combining the CDR3 with reference TRBV9 and TRBJ2-5 gives the whole variable domain DSGVTQTPKHLITATGQRVTLRCSPRSGDLSVYWYQQSLDQGLQFLIQYYNGEERAKGNILERFSAQQFPDLHSELNLSSLELGDSALYFCASSVGTGTSGQETQYFGPGTRLLVL.

This clonotype has at least ten counts. This rearrangement joins TRBV29-1 to TRBJ2-7; 9 bases are shared with TRBD2. The V and J ends lost 6 bases and 5 bases, in that order; junction bases with no gene match: 8. The CDR3 has 13 amino acids. Germline CDR1 and CDR2: SQVTM and ANQGSEA. CDR3 protein: CSVLIAGAHEQYF. In nucleotides, the CDR3 is TGCAGCGTACTAATAGCGGGAGCCCACGAGCAGTACTTC.

This clonotype showed up many times. This sequence joins TRBV7-9 and TRBJ2-3, with D uncertain. Germline CDR1 and CDR2: SEHNR and FQNEAQ (reference sequence). Trimming cost V 7 bases and J 5 bases, with 7 bases left between them. The CDR3 is 11 residues long. Here the CDR3 reads CASTPRDTQYF. The CDR3, as DNA: TGTGCCAGCACCCCGCGAGATACGCAGTATTTT.

The chain uses TRBV7-8 and TRBJ2-1; 7 bases are a match to TRBD2. Germline-derived CDR1 and CDR2 are SGHVS and FQNEAQ. The CDR3 extends over 17 amino acids. Trimming took 5 bases from V and 5 from J; bases not matched to a gene: 15. CDR3 nucleotide sequence: TGTGCCAGCAGCGATAGACTAGCAATTGGTTCGGACAATGAGCAGTTCTTC. Its translation is CASSDRLAIGSDNEQFF.

The sample holds many counts of this clonotype. The gene calls are TRBV7-2 and TRBJ2-1; TRBD2 agrees at 7 bases. The ends lost 5 bases at V and 1 base at J; junction bases unmatched: 5. Germline-derived CDR1 and CDR2 are SGHTA and FQGNSA. The CDR3 is 15 residues long. The DNA for the CDR3 is TGTGCCAGCAGCCAAGGACTAGATTCCTACAATGAGCAGTTCTTC. Translating it yields CASSQGLDSYNEQFF. Looking up the rest from reference TRBV7-2 and TRBJ2-1 gives the full variable domain: GAGVSQSPSNKVTEKGKDVELRCDPISGHTALYWYRQSLGQGLEFLIYFQGNSAPDKSGLPSDRFSAERTGGSVSTLTIQRTQQEDSAVYLCASSQGLDSYNEQFFGPGTRLTVL.

This chain links TRBV10-3 with TRBJ2-1; 8 positions match TRBD1. Germline-derived CDR1 and CDR2 are ENHRY and SYGVKD. The CDR3 has 12 amino acids. The trim removed 9 bases at V and 8 bases at J, leaving 6 bases unmatched. CDR3: CAIGQGGDEQFF. The CDR3 nucleotides are TGTGCCATTGGACAGGGTGGAGATGAGCAGTTCTTC.

This rearrangement joins TRBV3-1 to TRBJ2-3, with D possibly being TRBD1 (5 bases). Trimming left V 11 bases short and J 6 bases short, with 9 bases between. Germline CDR1 is LGHDT and CDR2 is YNNKEL (reference sequence). There are 10 residues in the CDR3. The CDR3 bases are TGTGCCGCAGGGCGGGATACGCAGTATTTT. Its translation is CAAGRDTQYF.

Many counts were recorded for this clonotype. The chain recombines TRBV18 with TRBJ1-1; 7 bases fit TRBD1. V shed 0 bases and J 3 bases; nucleotides not matched to a gene: 7. Germline CDR1 KGHSH, CDR2 LQKENI. This CDR3 is 16 amino acids long. CDR3 sequence (DNA): TGTGCCAGCTCACCACCGGGACAGCTACTTGACACTGAAGCTTTCTTT. Protein product: CASSPPGQLLDTEAFF.

The rearrangement uses TRBV19 and TRBJ2-4; 10 positions match TRBD1. The CDR3 extends over 15 amino acids. The V gene's germline CDR1 is LNHDA and CDR2 SQIVND (reference sequence). The J segment lost 8 bases and the V segment lost 4 bases, leaving 8 bases of the junction unmatched. In DNA, the CDR3 is TGTGCCAGTAGTAATACGGGACAGGGGTTCGACATTCAGTACTTC. Its protein product is CASSNTGQGFDIQYF.

This clonotype was found a few times. V is TRBV6-2 or TRBV6-3 and J is TRBJ2-5; the match to TRBD2 covers 11 bases. V shed 10 bases and J 5 bases; nucleotides not matched to a gene: 12. Germline V gene sequence: CDR1 MNHEY, CDR2 SVGEGT. This CDR3 is built from 15 residues. Here the CDR3 DNA reads TGTGCCACCGAGAAGAGACTAGCGGGACAGGAGACCCAGTACTTC. Its protein is CATEKRLAGQETQYF.

Only a few counts were recorded for this clonotype. V gene TRBV4-1 combines with J gene TRBJ2-1; the D is unclear. CDR1 and CDR2 from the germline V gene are MGHRA and YSYEKL. Trimming stripped 0 bases from V and 0 bases from J, with 24 bases between. The CDR3 is 21 residues long. CDR3 in amino acids: CASSQERRAGPQGGSYNEQFF. As DNA, the CDR3 is TGCGCCAGCAGCCAAGAACGCCGGGCAGGTCCCCAAGGTGGCTCCTACAATGAGCAGTTCTTC.

This clonotype came up many times. J is TRBJ2-3 and V is TRBV6-1; D tentatively fits TRBD1 or TRBD2 (5 bases each). The CDR3 totals 13 residues. Trimming shortened V by 2 bases and J by 7 bases, and 10 bases separated the two germline ends. Germline loops: CDR1 MNHNS, CDR2 SASEGT. CDR3 in amino acids: CASSELEGYTQYF. DNA of the CDR3: TGTGCCAGCAGTGAATTAGAGGGGTATACGCAGTATTTT.

This clonotype was recorded at least ten times. The CDR3 DNA follows: TGTGCCAGCAGTTCCACCTACGAGCAGTACTTC. Residues: CASSSTYEQYF. The rearrangement joins TRBV28 to TRBJ2-7, with D hard to call. Trimming removed 4 bases from V and 2 bases from J, with 3 bases in between. CDR1 and CDR2 (germline): MDHEN, SYDVKM. This CDR3 spans 11 amino acids.

This clonotype has a handful of counts. The rearrangement uses TRBV12-3 or TRBV12-4 and TRBJ2-7; D is possibly TRBD2 (6 bases). The length of the CDR3 is 15 residues. V was cut by 3 bases and J by 0 bases, with 12 bases left in between. The DNA for the CDR3 is TGTGCCAGCAGTTTCTCGTCTAGCGTCTCCTACGAGCAGTACTTC. Translating gives CASSFSSSVSYEQYF.

Ten or more counts support this clonotype. The chain joins TRBV15 to TRBJ2-1; D is unresolved. Germline assignment: CDR1 LNHNV and CDR2 YYDKDF (reference sequence). The CDR3 has 14 amino acids. The V and J ends lost 0 bases and 10 bases respectively, with 13 bases between them. The CDR3 is CATSRDEVTFEQFF. DNA of the CDR3: TGTGCCACCAGCAGAGATGAAGTGACTTTCGAGCAGTTCTTC. The whole variable domain, filled in from reference TRBV15 and TRBJ2-1, reads DAMVIQNPRYQVTQFGKPVTLSCSQTLNHNVMYWYQQKSSQAPKLLFHYYDKDFNNEADTPDNFQSRRPNTSFCFLDIRSPGLGDTAMYLCATSRDEVTFEQFFGPGTRLTVL.

The rearrangement links TRBV6-5 to TRBJ2-7; D is unclear. Deletions cut 7 bases from V and 6 bases from J, with 13 bases between. Germline V CDR1 and CDR2: MNHEY, SVGAGI. CDR3 length: 12 amino acids. CDR3 nucleotides: TGTGCCAGCAAAGACCGCCAATCCGAGCAGTACTTC. It encodes CASKDRQSEQYF.

This clonotype was seen many times. The J gene is TRBJ1-2, the V gene TRBV6-6; D might be TRBD1 (5 bases). CDR1 MNHNY and CDR2 SVGAGI come from the germline V gene (reference sequence). This CDR3 has 14 residues. With 5 bases removed from V and 4 bases from J, the gap between germline ends came to 14 bases. The CDR3 coding sequence is TGTGCCAGCAGTCGACAACAGGACTTCTATGGCTACACCTTC. This sequence encodes CASSRQQDFYGYTF.

This clonotype was observed at least ten times. The genes are TRBV7-9 and TRBJ2-1, with 15 positions matching TRBD2. The junction had 14 bases not matched to a gene; V was cut back by 4 bases and J by 7 bases. The CDR3 covers 19 residues. Germline V gene data show CDR1 as SEHNR and CDR2 as FQNEAQ (reference sequence). The CDR3 sequence is CASSSYVGLAGGPRNEQFF. DNA for the CDR3: TGTGCCAGCAGCTCCTACGTCGGACTAGCGGGAGGGCCTCGGAATGAGCAGTTCTTC.

The chain carries TRBV29-1 and TRBJ2-3; D possibly corresponds to TRBD1 (5 bases). V was clipped by 7 bases and J by 2 bases, with 10 bases between them. The CDR3 is made up of 12 amino acids. Germline CDR1 SQVTM, CDR2 ANQGSEA. CDR3 amino acids: CSGKQDTDTQYF. The CDR3 nucleotides read TGCAGCGGAAAACAGGACACAGATACGCAGTATTTT.

J is TRBJ1-2 and V is TRBV28; tentatively, D is TRBD1 (5 bases). There are 14 residues in the CDR3. Trimming left V 5 bases short and J 3 bases short, with 13 bases between. Per germline, CDR1 MDHEN and CDR2 SYDVKM. As DNA, the CDR3 is TGTGCCAGCAGTCCGGCTAGGGGACACTATGGCTACACCTTC. Its protein is CASSPARGHYGYTF.

The V and J genes are TRBV11-2 and TRBJ2-3; possible D gene TRBD2, 6 bases. V was pared by 1 base and J by 0 bases, with 11 bases between. Germline CDR1 and CDR2: SGHAT and FQNNGV. This CDR3 is built from 16 residues. CDR3 coding DNA: TGTGCCAGCAGCTTAGTCGGTGGACTAAGCACAGATACGCAGTATTTT. Translation gives CASSLVGGLSTDTQYF.